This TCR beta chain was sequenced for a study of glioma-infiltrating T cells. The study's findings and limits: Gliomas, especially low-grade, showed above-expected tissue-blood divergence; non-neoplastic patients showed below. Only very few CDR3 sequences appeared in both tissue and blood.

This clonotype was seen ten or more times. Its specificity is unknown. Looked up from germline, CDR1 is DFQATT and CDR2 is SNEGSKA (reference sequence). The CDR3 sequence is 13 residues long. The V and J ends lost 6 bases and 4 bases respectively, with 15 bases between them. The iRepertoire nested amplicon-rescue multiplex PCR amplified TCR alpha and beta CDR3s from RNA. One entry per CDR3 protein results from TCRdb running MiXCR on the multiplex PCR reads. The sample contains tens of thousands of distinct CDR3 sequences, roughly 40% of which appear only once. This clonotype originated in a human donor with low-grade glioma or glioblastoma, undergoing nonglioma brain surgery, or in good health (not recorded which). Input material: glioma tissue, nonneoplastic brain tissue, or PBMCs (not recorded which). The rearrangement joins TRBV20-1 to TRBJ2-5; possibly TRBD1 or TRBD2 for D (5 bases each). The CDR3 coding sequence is TGCAGTGCCGAGGGGCAACTCGGAGAGACCCAGTACTTC. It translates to CSAEGQLGETQYF.